This T cell receptor (beta chain) came from a study of cytomegalovirus exposure and HLA in healthy donors. The PCR used 60 Vbeta and 13 Jbeta primers. Assay: immunoSEQ multiplex PCR; the TCRdb copy retains only in-frame clones and omits some. The table records over 80,000 clones, 60% to 75% of them present only once. This clone was seen more than once but under ten times. Its antigen remains unidentified. At the time of sampling, donors were nominally healthy, though unrecorded immune exposures were likely. In germline, CDR1 is MDHEN, CDR2 SYDVKM. The CDR3 spans 15 residues. Trimming cost V 5 bases and J 3 bases, with 17 bases left between them. Overall study findings and caveats: In a later analysis, specific HLA alleles were associated with some 16,000 TCR beta sequences at a 0.05 false discovery rate.

The V gene is TRBV28, the J gene TRBJ2-7; a possible D gene is TRBD1 (6 bases). The sequence was collected from a woman aged 70 to 79 in good health and CMV-seropositive. Sequencing was done on a sample of PBMCs. CDR3 bases: TGTGCCAGCAGTCCTCAACAGGGTCTTATCTACGAGCAGTACTTC. This sequence encodes CASSPQQGLIYEQYF.